The rows below give T cell receptor beta chains drawn from one sample of a study of blood T cell repertoires in COVID-19. TCRdb keeps only in-frame clones here, not all; method: immunoSEQ multiplex PCR. The sample includes around 51,000 clones, 70% to 90% of them seen just once. Material for sequencing was peripheral blood. The receptors derive from a man at least 80 years old with active COVID-19. Each CDR3 is given with its conserved first and last residue. D genes are given only for firm matches. Clone sizes are given selectively: once, few, many, or a class where the clone is expanded.

j_call,d_call,v_call,clone_size,cdr3_nt,cdr3_aa
TRBJ1-2,.,TRBV28,once,TGTGCCAGCAGTCAACAGCGGCGCTATGGCTACACCTTC,CASSQQRRYGYTF
TRBJ2-1,TRBD2,TRBV5-1,.,TGCGCCAGCAGCGCGTCCGGGACTAGCAGTTACAATGAGCAGTTCTTC,CASSASGTSSYNEQFF
TRBJ2-1,TRBD2,TRBV5-1,.,TGCGCCAGCAGCTCCGCCGGGACTAGCGGGGGCGAGCAGTTCTTC,CASSSAGTSGGEQFF
TRBJ1-4,.,TRBV4-3,.,TGCGCCAGCAGCCAAGAAGCGTTGTCGCAGGGTACTAATGAAAAACTGTTTTTT,CASSQEALSQGTNEKLFF
TRBJ2-7,.,TRBV9,.,TGTGCCAGCAGCGTGGAAGAAACAGAAGCCTACGAGCAGTACTTC,CASSVEETEAYEQYF
TRBJ2-1,TRBD2,TRBV14,once,TGTGCCAGCAGCCAAGGAACTAGCGGGACAAGAAATGAGCAGTTCTTC,CASSQGTSGTRNEQFF
TRBJ2-2,TRBD1,TRBV5-5,.,TGTGCCAGCAGCGCCCCGGGGACAGGGAGCACCGGGGAGCTGTTTTTT,CASSAPGTGSTGELFF
TRBJ1-5,.,TRBV28,.,TGTGCCAGCAGTTTAACCCAGGTAACTAGCAATCAGCCCCAGCATTTT,CASSLTQVTSNQPQHF
TRBJ1-2,.,TRBV28,.,TGTGCCAGCAGTTTACAGTTTTTACGCTCTGGCTACACCTTC,CASSLQFLRSGYTF
TRBJ2-7,.,TRBV5-1,.,TGCGCCAGCACCTTCCCTGGAGGGAACGAGCAGTACTTC,CASTFPGGNEQYF
TRBJ2-2,.,TRBV11-3,.,TGTGCCAGCAGCTTATCCGGGACGAACACCGGGGAGCTGTTTTTT,CASSLSGTNTGELFF
TRBJ2-5,TRBD2,TRBV18,.,TGTGCCAGCTCACCACCGCTAGCGGCCTCGCTGGAGACCCAGTACTTC,CASSPPLAASLETQYF
TRBJ2-5,TRBD1,TRBV19,once,TGTGCCAGTAGTTTACAGGGGGGACAAGAGACCCAGTACTTC,CASSLQGGQETQYF
TRBJ2-6,TRBD1,TRBV6-2/TRBV6-3,once,TGTGCCAGCAGTTACTCGATATCAGGACAGGGGGCCGCTGGGGCCAACGTCCTGACTTTC,CASSYSISGQGAAGANVLTF
TRBJ2-5,TRBD2,TRBV2,.,TGTGCCAGCAGTCAACTAGCGGGAGGAGAGACCCAGTACTTC,CASSQLAGGETQYF
TRBJ2-7,.,TRBV7-7,.,TGTGCCAGCAGCTTAGCTCCTAGCGACCGCACATACGAGCAGTACTTC,CASSLAPSDRTYEQYF
TRBJ1-4,.,TRBV6-6,.,TGTGCCAGCAGTTACTCGGACACGAATGAAAAACTGTTTTTT,CASSYSDTNEKLFF
TRBJ2-2,.,TRBV11-3,few,TGTGCCAGCAGCTACAACGCAGGGACCGGGGAGCTGTTTTTT,CASSYNAGTGELFF
TRBJ1-2,.,TRBV21-1,.,TGTGCCAGCAGCAAAAGGAATTCGGCAGGGGAAGTAGTATCACATGGCTACACCTTC,CASSKRNSAGEVVSHGYTF
TRBJ1-1,.,TRBV5-1,.,TGCGCCAGCAGCTTGACAGGGAAGGTGAACACTGAAGCTTTCTTT,CASSLTGKVNTEAFF
TRBJ2-1,TRBD2,TRBV27,.,TGTGCCAGCAGTTCGAGCGGGAGCGGCAATGAGCAGTTCTTC,CASSSSGSGNEQFF
TRBJ1-1,.,TRBV6-4,few,TGTGCCAGCAGTCAGTCGACGGGGATGAACACTGAAGCTTTCTTT,CASSQSTGMNTEAFF
TRBJ2-1,.,TRBV28,.,TGTGCCAGCAGTTTACAGGCATACAATGAGCAGTTCTTC,CASSLQAYNEQFF
TRBJ2-1,.,TRBV5-5,once,TGTGCCAGCAGGCCGACAGGCAGCTCCTACAATGAGCAGTTCTTC,CASRPTGSSYNEQFF
TRBJ1-2,.,TRBV28,.,TGTGCCAGCAGTTTTCCCCCGTCCGGCTACACCTTC,CASSFPPSGYTF
TRBJ1-3,.,TRBV6-5,.,TGTGCCAGCAGGCGTGGAGGGGTATCTGGAAACACCATATATTTT,CASRRGGVSGNTIYF
TRBJ2-1,TRBD2,TRBV28,.,TGTGCCAGCAGTTCCGGACTAGCGGGAGGTAAGGGGAAGTACAATGAGCAGTTCTTC,CASSSGLAGGKGKYNEQFF
TRBJ2-5,.,TRBV3-1/TRBV3-2,.,TGTGCCAGCAGCCCTTCTTCTAACATCGGGCCCCGGAGGGAGACCCAGTACTTC,CASSPSSNIGPRRETQYF
TRBJ2-7,TRBD1,TRBV6-6,.,TGTGCCAGTAACGACAGGGAGTACGAGCAGTACTTC,CASNDREYEQYF
TRBJ2-3,.,TRBV7-2,.,TGTGCCAGCATTCCCCCCGGGAACCCAGATACGCAGTATTTT,CASIPPGNPDTQYF
TRBJ1-5,.,TRBV27,.,TGTGCCAGCAGTTTCACAAATCAGCCCCAGCATTTT,CASSFTNQPQHF
TRBJ2-1,.,TRBV6-5,.,TGTGCCAGCAGTTACCCAGGTTCGGCCAATGAGCAGTTCTTC,CASSYPGSANEQFF
TRBJ1-6,.,TRBV25-1,.,TGTGCCAGCAGTGTGTCAGGGAAGGTTTCACCCCTCCACTTT,CASSVSGKVSPLHF
TRBJ2-7,TRBD2,TRBV4-2,.,TGTGCCAGCAGCCAAGACGGGACTAGCGCTACCTACGAGCAGTACTTC,CASSQDGTSATYEQYF
TRBJ2-1,TRBD2,TRBV11-1,.,TGTGCCAGCAGCCTCGGGAGGGCCTCCTACAATGAGCAGTTCTTC,CASSLGRASYNEQFF
TRBJ1-2,TRBD1,TRBV11-2,.,TGTGCCAGCAGCTTAGGACAGGGCCTCAACTATGGCTACACCTTC,CASSLGQGLNYGYTF
TRBJ2-7,TRBD2,TRBV7-2,few,TGTGCCAGCAGCACCTTCCCCCGCGGGAGCTCCTACGAGCAGTACTTC,CASSTFPRGSSYEQYF
TRBJ2-1,TRBD2,TRBV7-9,.,TGTGCCAGCAGCTTAGCGCTGGGGAGACTAGCGGGAGGGGATGAGCAGTTCTTC,CASSLALGRLAGGDEQFF
TRBJ2-1,TRBD2,TRBV27,.,TGTGCCAGCAGTTTATTGACTAGCGGGAGAAAGTACAATGAGCAGTTCTTC,CASSLLTSGRKYNEQFF
TRBJ1-3,TRBD1,TRBV30,.,TGTGCCTGGAGTGCCGGGACAGCTGGAAACACCATATATTTT,CAWSAGTAGNTIYF
TRBJ2-1,TRBD2,TRBV7-3,.,TGTGCCAGCAGCCCGACTAGCGCCGGAGATTATGAGCAGTTCTTC,CASSPTSAGDYEQFF
TRBJ2-5,TRBD2,TRBV5-1,.,TGCGCCAGCAGCTGGCCAGCGGGAGGAGAAGAGACCCAGTACTTC,CASSWPAGGEETQYF
TRBJ1-3,.,TRBV10-3,.,TGTGCCATCAGTGATCCGAGCTCTGGAAACACCATATATTTT,CAISDPSSGNTIYF
TRBJ2-1,TRBD2,TRBV11-2,.,TGTGCCAGCAGCCACGGGGTAGCGGGAGGCCTAAGCTCCTACAATGAGCAGTTCTTC,CASSHGVAGGLSSYNEQFF
TRBJ2-5,TRBD2,TRBV6-5,.,TGTGCCAGCAGTTATGGGGGGGAACAAGAGACCCAGTACTTC,CASSYGGEQETQYF
TRBJ2-5,.,TRBV12-3/TRBV12-4,once,TGTGCCAGCAGCCTCGGGGGCCAAGAGACCCAGTACTTC,CASSLGGQETQYF
TRBJ1-5,.,TRBV19,.,TGTGCCAGTAGTCGGAGCAATCAGCCCCAGCATTTT,CASSRSNQPQHF
TRBJ2-2,TRBD2,TRBV4-2,.,TGTGCCAGCAGCCAAGAAGGACTAGTCACCGGGGAGCTGTTTTTT,CASSQEGLVTGELFF
TRBJ2-5,TRBD1,TRBV27,.,TGTGCCAGCAGTTATGACAGGGGGCAAGAGACCCAGTACTTC,CASSYDRGQETQYF
TRBJ2-5,TRBD1,TRBV7-2,.,TGTGCCAGCAGCGGGCTTGACAGGGCGGAGACCCAGTACTTC,CASSGLDRAETQYF
TRBJ2-7,.,TRBV3-1/TRBV3-2,.,TGTGCCAGCAGCCCCACGGGATTCTCCTACGAGCAGTACTTC,CASSPTGFSYEQYF
TRBJ2-4,.,TRBV6-2/TRBV6-3,.,TGTGCCAGCAGTTACACCGGACTAGGGGGGGCCAAAAACATTCAGTACTTC,CASSYTGLGGAKNIQYF
TRBJ1-2,TRBD1,TRBV4-3,.,TGCGCCAGCAGCCAAGACGGGGCAGGGGGTGGCTACACCTTC,CASSQDGAGGGYTF
TRBJ2-3,.,TRBV21-1,.,TGTGCCAGCTGGCACCCCGGGAGGGGGGTCGCAGATACGCAGTATTTT,CASWHPGRGVADTQYF